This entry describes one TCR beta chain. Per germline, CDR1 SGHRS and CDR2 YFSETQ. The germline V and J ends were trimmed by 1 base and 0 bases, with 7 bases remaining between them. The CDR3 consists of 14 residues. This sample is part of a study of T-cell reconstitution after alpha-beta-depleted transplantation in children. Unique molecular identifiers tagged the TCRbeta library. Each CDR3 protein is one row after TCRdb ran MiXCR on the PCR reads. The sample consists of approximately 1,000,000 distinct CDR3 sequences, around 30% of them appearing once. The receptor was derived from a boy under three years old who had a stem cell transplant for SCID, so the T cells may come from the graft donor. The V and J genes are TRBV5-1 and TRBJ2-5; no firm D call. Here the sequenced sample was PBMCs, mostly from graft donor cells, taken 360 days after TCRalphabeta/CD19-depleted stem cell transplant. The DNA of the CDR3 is TGCGCCAGCAGCTTGTTATGGTACCAAGAGACCCAGTACTTC. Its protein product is CASSLLWYQETQYF.